Below, 25 T cell receptor beta chains from the same sample are listed, as sequenced in a study of beta chain features in type 1 diabetes. Findings of the study overall: People with Type 1 diabetes carried modestly yet significantly shorter TCRB CDR3s in all four CD4+ subsets.

Every isolated RNA sample was fully reverse transcribed, so sequencing captured expressed TCRB transcripts. Sequencing was performed with immunoSEQ multiplex PCR; in TCRdb, only in-frame clones are kept and a portion is missing. The profile shows some 350,000 clones, 9.6% of them singletons. For these TCRs, the target antigens are not known. Sequencing was performed on central memory CD4+ T cells from blood. All receptors come from a man aged 25-40 years with type 1 diabetes.

This chain joins TRBV6-1 and TRBJ1-5, with a weak D call TRBD1 (6 bases). The CDR3 spans 14 residues. Germline CDR1 is MNHNS and CDR2 is SASEGT. V was shortened by 6 bases and J by 4 bases, with 13 bases between the two germline ends. CDR3: CASSSQGANQPQHF. In DNA, the CDR3 is TGTGCCAGCAGCTCACAGGGTGCAAATCAGCCCCAGCATTTT.

This clone was counted a few times. The chain employs TRBV7-3 and TRBJ2-1; D perhaps matches TRBD2 (6 bases). V lost 4 bases and J 7 bases, leaving 11 bases between the germline ends. The CDR3 runs to 13 residues. Germline V gives CDR1 SGHTA, CDR2 FQGTGA. The DNA of the CDR3 is TGTGCCAGCAGCTCGGACCGGGGGAATGAGCAGTTCTTC. Translating it yields CASSSDRGNEQFF.

The V and J genes are TRBV7-3 and TRBJ2-2; 13 nucleotides match TRBD2. Germline CDR1 is SGHTA and CDR2 is FQGTGA. CDR3 length: 18 residues. V trimming: 7 bases; J trimming: 3 bases; junction bases outside the gene matches: 11. As DNA, the CDR3 is TGTGCCAGCATCTCCTGGACTAGCGGGAGAGGGGACACCGGGGAGCTGTTTTTT. Protein sequence: CASISWTSGRGDTGELFF.

This clone was observed a few times. The chain joins TRBV4-2 to TRBJ2-1; TRBD2 agrees at 10 bases. This CDR3 has 18 residues. V lost 1 base and J lost 2; bases outside the gene matches: 8. Germline V gene lookup returns CDR1 LGHNA and CDR2 YNFKEQ. CDR3 in DNA: TGTGCCAGCAGCCAAGCAGCGGGAGGGCCCGGTACCTACAATGAGCAGTTCTTC. It specifies CASSQAAGGPGTYNEQFF.

This clone was observed once. V is TRBV11-3 and J is TRBJ2-3; 7 bases match TRBD2. CDR3 length: 16 residues. Trimming cost V 1 base and J 6 bases; bases outside gene matches: 10. Germline V gene sequence: CDR1 SGHNT, CDR2 YENEEA. CDR3 amino acids: CASSLGLAPEGDTQYF. The CDR3, as DNA: TGTGCCAGCAGCTTAGGACTAGCCCCGGAGGGGGATACGCAGTATTTT. The full variable domain, in which reference TRBV11-3 and TRBJ2-3 provide the parts outside the CDR3, is EAGVVQSPRYKIIEKKQPVAFWCNPISGHNTLYWYLQNLGQGPELLIRYENEEAVDDSQLPKDRFSAERLKGVDSTLKIQPAELGDSAVYLCASSLGLAPEGDTQYFGPGTRLTVL.

This clone has just a few counts. The V gene is TRBV18, the J gene TRBJ2-7; 13 positions agree with TRBD2. Germline V CDR1 and CDR2: KGHSH, LQKENI. The CDR3 runs 16 residues. V lost 5 bases and J lost 5; bases outside the gene matches: 9. Here the CDR3 DNA reads TGTGCCAGCTCAGAAACCGGGACTAGCGGGAAGGACGAGCAGTACTTC. It codes for CASSETGTSGKDEQYF.

This clone was seen ten or more times. The chain is built from TRBV19 and TRBJ2-5; 11 bases fit TRBD1. CDR3 length: 15 residues. J gave up 6 bases and V 3 bases, and 6 bases lay outside the gene matches. From germline, CDR1 is LNHDA and CDR2 SQIVND (reference sequence). CDR3 nucleotide sequence: TGTGCCAGTAGTATTGGACAGGGGGCTGGAAAGACCCAGTACTTC. This gives the protein CASSIGQGAGKTQYF.

The chain couples TRBV5-1 to TRBJ2-7; possibly TRBD2 for D (6 bases). Trimming removed 0 bases at V and 1 base at J, with 14 bases between. The germline V gene encodes CDR1 SGHRS and CDR2 YFSETQ. The CDR3 loop spans 16 amino acids. In DNA form, the CDR3 reads TGCGCCAGCAGCTTGGCCGGGGGAGGCGCTTCCTACGAGCAGTACTTC. It codes for CASSLAGGGASYEQYF. Combining the CDR3 with reference TRBV5-1 and TRBJ2-7 gives the whole variable domain KAGVTQTPRYLIKTRGQQVTLSCSPISGHRSVSWYQQTPGQGLQFLFEYFSETQRNKGNFPGRFSGRQFSNSRSEMNVSTLELGDSALYLCASSLAGGGASYEQYFGPGTRLTVT.

As regards this clone: One end of the junction is discordant with germline, which a read error may explain. The CDR3 sequence is CASTLLASETEAFF. The CDR3 nucleotides read TGTGCCAGCACCTTACTAGCGTCTGAAACTGAAGCTTTCTTT. The chain is built from TRBV7-2 and TRBJ1-1; D remains unclear. CDR3 length: 14 amino acids. CDR1 and CDR2 from the germline V gene are SGHTA and FQGNSA.

This clone appeared many times. The chain uses TRBV7-3 and TRBJ2-7, with D perhaps TRBD1 or TRBD2 (5 bases each). Germline-derived CDR1 and CDR2 are SGHTA and FQGTGA. V was pared by 6 bases and J by 5 bases, with 14 bases between. This CDR3 region has 13 residues. The CDR3 DNA is TGTGCCAGCAGTCCCATGGGGGTGGACGAGCAGTACTTC. Translation: CASSPMGVDEQYF.

The chain has TRBV5-4 and TRBJ2-5, with D perhaps matching TRBD2 (6 bases). The germline CDR1 and CDR2 sequences are SGHNT and YYREEE (reference sequence). There are 13 residues in the CDR3. V lost 4 bases to trimming and J lost 5 bases, with 12 bases between them. Here the CDR3 reads CASSHRGWETQYF. The CDR3 region has the DNA TGTGCCAGCAGCCACCGGGGGTGGGAGACCCAGTACTTC.

This clone was seen many times. This sample includes further DNA sequences coding for the same CDR3. V is TRBV29-1 and J is TRBJ2-7, with D unclear. Between the trimmed V and J ends, which lost 4 bases and 0 bases, there was a span of 7 bases. The CDR3 is 12 amino acids. Germline V gene lookup returns CDR1 SQVTM and CDR2 ANQGSEA. The CDR3 is CSVAASSYEQYF. CDR3 nucleotide sequence: TGCAGCGTTGCTGCTAGCTCCTACGAGCAGTACTTC.

V and J are TRBV6-5 and TRBJ1-2, with unresolved D. The CDR3 has 13 residues. CDR1 and CDR2 (germline): MNHEY, SVGAGI. Trimming pared 0 bases from V and 4 bases from J, leaving 6 bases between. CDR3 protein: CASSYSGIYGYTF. The CDR3 nucleotides read TGTGCCAGCAGTTACTCCGGGATCTATGGCTACACCTTC.

This clone appeared a few times. This chain uses TRBV6-1 with TRBJ2-1, with TRBD1 matching 9 bases. The CDR3 is 13 residues long. V was clipped by 10 bases and J by 3 bases; unmatched bases: 4. Germline V gene sequence: CDR1 MNHNS, CDR2 SASEGT. The CDR3 spells CATRQGVYNEQFF. The DNA for the CDR3 is TGTGCCACCAGACAGGGGGTCTACAATGAGCAGTTCTTC.

In its sample, this clone was seen once. The V call is TRBV11-2, the J call TRBJ2-7, with D possibly TRBD1 on 6 matching bases. The CDR3 contains 13 residues. The V gene's germline CDR1 is SGHAT and CDR2 FQNNGV. The germline V and J ends were trimmed by 1 base and 6 bases, with 10 bases remaining between them. Written as DNA, the CDR3 is TGTGCCAGCAGCTTAGCGGACAGAGGCGAGCAGTACTTC. It is translated as CASSLADRGEQYF.

At least ten counts were recorded for this clone. The V call is TRBV6-4, the J call TRBJ1-5; D is possibly TRBD1 (6 bases). Germline V gene data show CDR1 as MRHNA and CDR2 as SNTAGT. The V end was cut by 8 bases, the J end by 6 bases, with 23 bases between. The CDR3 consists of 16 residues. The CDR3: CASYSSRGGLGQPQHF. The CDR3 DNA reads as TGTGCCAGCTATTCGTCGAGGGGGGGTTTAGGTCAGCCCCAGCATTTT.

The rearrangement links TRBV29-1 to TRBJ2-3; maybe TRBD2 (5 bases). Germline V CDR1 and CDR2: SQVTM, ANQGSEA. The length of the CDR3 is 15 residues. Trimming shortened V by 1 base and J by 4 bases, and 15 bases separated the two germline ends. This CDR3 reads CSVEGRNGIPDTQYF. The CDR3 bases are TGCAGCGTTGAAGGGAGGAACGGTATCCCAGATACGCAGTATTTT.

This clone was counted between two and nine times. As DNA, the CDR3 is TGTGCCAGTAGTCTCGGACAGGGCTCCTACGAGCAGTACTTC. Protein: CASSLGQGSYEQYF. J is TRBJ2-7 and V is TRBV19; TRBD1 matches at 8 bases. This CDR3 region has 14 residues. J was trimmed by 0 bases and V by 5 bases; bases with no gene match: 3. Germline values: CDR1 LNHDA, CDR2 SQIVND (reference sequence).

This clone showed up just a few times. The chain carries TRBV7-2 and TRBJ2-3, with a weak D call TRBD2 (6 bases). Germline CDR1 and CDR2: SGHTA and FQGNSA. The CDR3 runs 16 residues. With 5 bases removed from V and 4 bases from J, the gap between germline ends came to 19 bases. The CDR3 sequence: CASSDPPGSRPDTQYF. CDR3 sequence (DNA): TGTGCCAGCAGCGACCCTCCCGGGAGTAGGCCAGATACGCAGTATTTT. Complete variable domain (other parts from reference TRBV7-2 and TRBJ2-3): GAGVSQSPSNKVTEKGKDVELRCDPISGHTALYWYRQSLGQGLEFLIYFQGNSAPDKSGLPSDRFSAERTGGSVSTLTIQRTQQEDSAVYLCASSDPPGSRPDTQYFGPGTRLTVL.

The chain combines TRBV7-3 with TRBJ1-1, with unresolved D. V lost 3 bases and J 1 base, leaving 9 bases between the germline ends. The length of the CDR3 is 14 residues. Germline CDR1 is SGHTA and CDR2 is FQGTGA. The CDR3 DNA reads as TGTGCCAGCAGCTTTCAGGCCAGGAACACTGAAGCTTTCTTT. Translating it yields CASSFQARNTEAFF.

CDR3 sequence reads: CASSQDWVAGAPDTQYF. CDR3 coding DNA: TGTGCCAGCAGCCAAGATTGGGTAGCGGGAGCCCCAGATACGCAGTATTTT. J is TRBJ2-3 and V is TRBV4-2, with 9 bases aligning to TRBD2. J gave up 4 bases and V 0 bases, and 8 bases lay outside the gene matches. The CDR3 spans 17 residues. Germline V gives CDR1 LGHNA, CDR2 YNFKEQ.

The chain links TRBV2 to TRBJ2-2, with D perhaps assigned TRBD1 or TRBD2 (7 bases each). The CDR3 runs to 16 residues. Germline V lookup: CDR1 SNHLY, CDR2 FYNNEI. Trimming left V 7 bases short and J 3 bases short, with 18 bases between. The CDR3 protein is CASNRGGGKDTGELFF. The DNA for the CDR3 is TGTGCCAGCAACAGGGGAGGGGGAAAGGACACCGGGGAGCTGTTTTTT.

The chain combines TRBV4-2 with TRBJ1-6; D is unresolved. The CDR3 covers 14 residues. Germline V gene sequence: CDR1 LGHNA, CDR2 YNFKEQ. V lost 0 bases and J 10 bases, leaving 10 bases between the germline ends. CDR3 loop: CASSQDSQNSPLHF. The CDR3 DNA sequence: TGTGCCAGCAGCCAAGATTCCCAGAACTCACCCCTCCACTTT.

The chain links TRBV27 to TRBJ2-7; 7 bases line up with TRBD1. Germline V gives CDR1 MNHEY, CDR2 SMNVEV (reference sequence). V was clipped by 3 bases and J by 4 bases; unmatched bases: 3. CDR3 length: 13 residues. CDR3: CASSLGQFYEQYF. CDR3 DNA: TGTGCCAGCAGTTTGGGACAGTTTTACGAGCAGTACTTC.

This clone was recorded many times. The CDR3 sequence: CASSLTWGQENTEAFF. The CDR3 coding sequence is TGTGCCAGCAGCCTCACATGGGGGCAGGAGAACACTGAAGCTTTCTTT. This sequence joins TRBV4-2 and TRBJ1-1, with D perhaps matching TRBD1 (6 bases). V shed 4 bases and J shed 1 base, with 16 bases lying between them. This CDR3 is built from 16 residues. CDR1 is LGHNA and CDR2 is YNFKEQ in the germline V gene.